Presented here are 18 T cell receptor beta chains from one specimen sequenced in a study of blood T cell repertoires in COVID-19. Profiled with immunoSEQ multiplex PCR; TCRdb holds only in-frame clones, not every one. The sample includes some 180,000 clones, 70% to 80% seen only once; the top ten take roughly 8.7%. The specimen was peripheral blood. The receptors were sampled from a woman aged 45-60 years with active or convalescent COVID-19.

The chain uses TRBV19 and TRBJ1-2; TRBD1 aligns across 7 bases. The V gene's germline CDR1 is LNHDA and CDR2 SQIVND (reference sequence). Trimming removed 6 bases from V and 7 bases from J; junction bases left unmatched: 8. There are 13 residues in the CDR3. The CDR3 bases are TGTGCCAGTAGGCAGGGACAGCTCCTTGGCTACACCTTC. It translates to CASRQGQLLGYTF.

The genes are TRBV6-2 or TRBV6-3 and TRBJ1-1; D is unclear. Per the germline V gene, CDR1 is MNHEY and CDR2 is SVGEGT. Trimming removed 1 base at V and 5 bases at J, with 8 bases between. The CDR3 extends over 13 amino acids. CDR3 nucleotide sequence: TGTGCCAGCAGTTACTTGCAAGAGACTGAAGCTTTCTTT. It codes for CASSYLQETEAFF.

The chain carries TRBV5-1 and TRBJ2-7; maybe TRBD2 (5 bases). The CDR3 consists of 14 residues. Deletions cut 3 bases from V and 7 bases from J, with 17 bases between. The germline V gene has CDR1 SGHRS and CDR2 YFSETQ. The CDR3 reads CASSSRPAAGEQYF. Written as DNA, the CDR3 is TGCGCCAGCAGCTCGCGACCGGCGGCGGGTGAGCAGTACTTC.

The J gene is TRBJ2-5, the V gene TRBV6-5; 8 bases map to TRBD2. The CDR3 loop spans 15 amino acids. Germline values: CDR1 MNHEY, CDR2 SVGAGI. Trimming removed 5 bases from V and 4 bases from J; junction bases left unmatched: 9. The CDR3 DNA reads TGTGCCAGCAGTCGAAAGGCGGGGGGTCGAGAGACCCAGTACTTC. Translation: CASSRKAGGRETQYF.

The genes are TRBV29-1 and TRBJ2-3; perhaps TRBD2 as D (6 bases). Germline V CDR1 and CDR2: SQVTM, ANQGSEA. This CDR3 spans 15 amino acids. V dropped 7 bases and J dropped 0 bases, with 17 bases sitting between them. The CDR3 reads CSAIRWGTSTDTQYF. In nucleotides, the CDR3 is TGCAGCGCTATAAGATGGGGGACTAGCACAGATACGCAGTATTTT.

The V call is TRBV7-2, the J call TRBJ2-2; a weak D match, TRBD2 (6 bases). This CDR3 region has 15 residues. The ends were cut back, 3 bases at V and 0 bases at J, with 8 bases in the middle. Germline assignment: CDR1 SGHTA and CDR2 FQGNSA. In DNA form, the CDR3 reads TGTGCCAGCAGCTTGGGCGGGGCGAACACCGGGGAGCTGTTTTTT. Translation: CASSLGGANTGELFF.

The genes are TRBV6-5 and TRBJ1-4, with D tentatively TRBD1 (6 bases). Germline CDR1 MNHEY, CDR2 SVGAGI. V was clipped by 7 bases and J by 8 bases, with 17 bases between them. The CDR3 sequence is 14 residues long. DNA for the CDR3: TGTGCCAGCACCAGTTCGGGAAGGGGGGAAAAACTGTTTTTT. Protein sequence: CASTSSGRGEKLFF.

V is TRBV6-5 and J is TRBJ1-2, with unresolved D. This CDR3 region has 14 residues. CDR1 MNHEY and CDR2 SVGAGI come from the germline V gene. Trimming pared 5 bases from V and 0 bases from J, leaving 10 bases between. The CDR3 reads CASSINTANYGYTF. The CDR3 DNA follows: TGTGCCAGCAGTATAAATACAGCTAACTATGGCTACACCTTC.

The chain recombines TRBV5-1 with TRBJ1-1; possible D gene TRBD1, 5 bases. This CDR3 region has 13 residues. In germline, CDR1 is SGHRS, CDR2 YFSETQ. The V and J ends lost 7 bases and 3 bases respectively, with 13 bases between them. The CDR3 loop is CASAQGRDTEAFF. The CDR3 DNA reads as TGCGCCAGCGCCCAGGGAAGAGACACTGAAGCTTTCTTT.

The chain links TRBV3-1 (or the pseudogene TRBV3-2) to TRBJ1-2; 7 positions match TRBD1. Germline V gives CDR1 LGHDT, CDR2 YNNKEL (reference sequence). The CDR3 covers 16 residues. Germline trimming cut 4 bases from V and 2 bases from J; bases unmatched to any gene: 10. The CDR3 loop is CASSLTDRPKNYGYTF. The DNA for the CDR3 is TGTGCCAGCAGCCTTACGGACAGGCCCAAGAACTATGGCTACACCTTC.

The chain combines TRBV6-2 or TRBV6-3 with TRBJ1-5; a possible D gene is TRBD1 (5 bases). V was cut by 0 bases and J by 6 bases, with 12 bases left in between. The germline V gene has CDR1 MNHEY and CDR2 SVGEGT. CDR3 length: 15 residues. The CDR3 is CASSYSMGRGQPQHF. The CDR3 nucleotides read TGTGCCAGCAGTTACTCGATGGGGCGCGGTCAGCCCCAGCATTTT.

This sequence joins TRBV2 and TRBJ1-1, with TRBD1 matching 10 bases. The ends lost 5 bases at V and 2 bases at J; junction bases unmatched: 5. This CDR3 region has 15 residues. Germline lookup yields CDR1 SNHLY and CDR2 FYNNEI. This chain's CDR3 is CASSPGTGANTEAFF. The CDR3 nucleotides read TGTGCCAGCAGTCCGGGGACAGGGGCCAACACTGAAGCTTTCTTT.

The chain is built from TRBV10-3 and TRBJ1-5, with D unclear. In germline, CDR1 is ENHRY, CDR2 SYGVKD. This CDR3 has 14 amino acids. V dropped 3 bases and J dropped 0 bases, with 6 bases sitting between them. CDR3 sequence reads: CAISDGRSNQPQHF. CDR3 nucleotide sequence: TGTGCCATCAGTGATGGGCGTAGCAATCAGCCCCAGCATTTT.

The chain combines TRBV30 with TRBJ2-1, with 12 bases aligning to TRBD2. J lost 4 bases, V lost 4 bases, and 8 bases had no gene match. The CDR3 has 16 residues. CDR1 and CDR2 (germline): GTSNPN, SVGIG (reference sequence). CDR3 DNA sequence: TGTGCCTGGAAACTAGCGGGAGGTTTTATGTACAATGAGCAGTTCTTC. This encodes CAWKLAGGFMYNEQFF.

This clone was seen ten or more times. The CDR3 sequence is CASRGTENEKLFF. Here the CDR3 DNA reads TGTGCCAGCAGGGGGACAGAAAATGAAAAACTGTTTTTT. The chain uses TRBV2 and TRBJ1-4, with 7 bases that match TRBD1. Germline values: CDR1 SNHLY, CDR2 FYNNEI. V shed 6 bases and J 5 bases; nucleotides not matched to a gene: 3. The CDR3 consists of 13 residues.

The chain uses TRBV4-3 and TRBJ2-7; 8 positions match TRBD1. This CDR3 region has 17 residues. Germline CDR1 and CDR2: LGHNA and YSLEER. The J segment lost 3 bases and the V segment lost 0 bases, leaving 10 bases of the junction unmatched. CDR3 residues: CASSQDIRRQGNYEQYF. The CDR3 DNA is TGCGCCAGCAGCCAAGATATTCGGAGACAGGGGAACTACGAGCAGTACTTC.

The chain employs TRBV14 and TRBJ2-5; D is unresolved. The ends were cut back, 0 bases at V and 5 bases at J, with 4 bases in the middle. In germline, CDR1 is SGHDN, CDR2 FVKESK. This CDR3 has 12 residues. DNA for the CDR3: TGTGCCAGCAGCCAAGAGAGGGAGACCCAGTACTTC. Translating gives CASSQERETQYF. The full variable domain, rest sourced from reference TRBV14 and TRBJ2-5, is EAGVTQFPSHSVIEKGQTVTLRCDPISGHDNLYWYRRVMGKEIKFLLHFVKESKQDESGMPNNRFLAERTGGTYSTLKVQPAELEDSGVYFCASSQERETQYFGPGTRLLVL.

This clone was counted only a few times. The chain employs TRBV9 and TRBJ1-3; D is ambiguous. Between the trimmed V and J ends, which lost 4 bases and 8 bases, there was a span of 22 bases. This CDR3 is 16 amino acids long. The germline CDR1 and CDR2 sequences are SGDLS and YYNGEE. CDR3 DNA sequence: TGTGCCAGCAGCCCTACTTTCAGCTTTGGAGTAGACACCATATATTTT. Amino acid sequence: CASSPTFSFGVDTIYF. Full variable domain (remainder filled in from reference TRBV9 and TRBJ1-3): DSGVTQTPKHLITATGQRVTLRCSPRSGDLSVYWYQQSLDQGLQFLIQYYNGEERAKGNILERFSAQQFPDLHSELNLSSLELGDSALYFCASSPTFSFGVDTIYFGEGSWLTVV.